Listed below are T cell receptor beta chains from one sample, sequenced in a study of shared clonotypes between healthy human individuals. The data were produced by immunoSEQ multiplex PCR, yet TCRdb's version contains in-frame clones alone and is incomplete. This sample yields about a million clones, of which about 80% are seen a single time; more than 0.85% belongs to the top ten. Sequenced: memory CD4+ T cells from PBMCs. These TCRs come from a man aged 18 to 29 in good health. Some clones in this sample may be carry-over from other donors' samples. Each CDR3 is given with its conserved first and last residue. Each record gives: V gene, J gene, clone size, D gene, CDR3 DNA, CDR3 protein. The D gene is left open where the match is weak. The size entry is marked missing in some rows and otherwise reads once, few, many or a size class.

V gene: TRBV5-5
J gene: TRBJ1-1
clone size: NA
D gene: NA
CDR3 DNA: TGTGCCAGCAGCTTGGTATCATCGGTGAACACTGAAGCTTTCTTT
CDR3 protein: CASSLVSSVNTEAFF

V gene: TRBV7-3
J gene: TRBJ2-3
clone size: NA
D gene: TRBD2
CDR3 DNA: TGTGCCAGCAGCCCTAGCGGACGCACAGATACGCAGTATTTT
CDR3 protein: CASSPSGRTDTQYF

V gene: TRBV19
J gene: TRBJ2-3
clone size: NA
D gene: NA
CDR3 DNA: TGTGCCAGTTCCATAGGAACAGATACGCAGTATTTT
CDR3 protein: CASSIGTDTQYF

V gene: TRBV10-3
J gene: TRBJ2-7
clone size: NA
D gene: TRBD2
CDR3 DNA: TGTGCCATCAGTGACACTAGCGGAAACTCCTACGAGCAGTACTTC
CDR3 protein: CAISDTSGNSYEQYF

V gene: TRBV28
J gene: TRBJ1-4
clone size: NA
D gene: NA
CDR3 DNA: TGTGCCAGCACCAACGGCGGGGGGTACGGGAATGAAAAACTGTTTTTT
CDR3 protein: CASTNGGGYGNEKLFF

V gene: TRBV2
J gene: TRBJ2-1
clone size: NA
D gene: TRBD2
CDR3 DNA: TGTGCCACCTCTCTAGCGGGAGGCCACAATGAGCAGTTCTTC
CDR3 protein: CATSLAGGHNEQFF

V gene: TRBV28
J gene: TRBJ2-2
clone size: NA
D gene: TRBD2
CDR3 DNA: TGTGCCAGCAGTTTATATCTGCGGGGGGGTGGAGCCGGGGAGCTGTTTTTT
CDR3 protein: CASSLYLRGGGAGELFF

V gene: TRBV7-9
J gene: TRBJ1-1
clone size: NA
D gene: NA
CDR3 DNA: TGTGCCAGCAGCTTTGGGCAAGACTCTATTTTGAACACTGAAGCTTTCTTT
CDR3 protein: CASSFGQDSILNTEAFF

V gene: TRBV5-4
J gene: TRBJ1-2
clone size: NA
D gene: TRBD1
CDR3 DNA: TGTGCCAGCAGAACAGGGGGCGACCCGGGCTATGGCTACACCTTC
CDR3 protein: CASRTGGDPGYGYTF

V gene: TRBV4-3
J gene: TRBJ2-1
clone size: NA
D gene: TRBD2
CDR3 DNA: TGCGCCACCAAAGCGGGAGTTCTCGCCCCAAACGATGAGCAGTTCTTC
CDR3 protein: CATKAGVLAPNDEQFF

V gene: TRBV5-1
J gene: TRBJ2-5
clone size: many
D gene: NA
CDR3 DNA: TGCGCCAGCAGCTTGAGTCAGGGGCCGGGGACCCAGTACTTC
CDR3 protein: CASSLSQGPGTQYF

V gene: TRBV7-9
J gene: TRBJ1-4
clone size: NA
D gene: TRBD1
CDR3 DNA: TGTGCCAGCAGCTTGCAGGGGGGAGGTGAAAAACTGTTTTTT
CDR3 protein: CASSLQGGGEKLFF

V gene: TRBV6-5
J gene: TRBJ2-7
clone size: NA
D gene: NA
CDR3 DNA: TGTGCCAGCAGTTACTCTGCTTCACTACGCGAGCAGTACTTC
CDR3 protein: CASSYSASLREQYF

V gene: TRBV18
J gene: TRBJ2-7
clone size: many
D gene: NA
CDR3 DNA: TGTGCCAGCTCACCGCAGCAGGGCCCCTACGAGCAGTACTTC
CDR3 protein: CASSPQQGPYEQYF

V gene: TRBV19
J gene: TRBJ1-2
clone size: NA
D gene: TRBD1
CDR3 DNA: TGTGCCAGTAGTTTCACAGGGGGCGTGGACTATGGCTACACCTTC
CDR3 protein: CASSFTGGVDYGYTF

V gene: TRBV11-3
J gene: TRBJ2-5
clone size: NA
D gene: TRBD2
CDR3 DNA: TGTGCCAGCAGCTCAGAGGGGCTAGCGGGACAAGAGACCCAGTACTTC
CDR3 protein: CASSSEGLAGQETQYF

V gene: TRBV7-3
J gene: TRBJ1-1
clone size: NA
D gene: NA
CDR3 DNA: TGTGCCAGCAGCTTTGACTGGAACACTGAAGCTTTCTTT
CDR3 protein: CASSFDWNTEAFF

V gene: TRBV2
J gene: TRBJ2-1
clone size: once
D gene: NA
CDR3 DNA: TGTGCCAGCAGTGGGGTCCTCCACTACAATGAGCAGTTCTTC
CDR3 protein: CASSGVLHYNEQFF

V gene: TRBV18
J gene: TRBJ1-1
clone size: once
D gene: NA
CDR3 DNA: TGTGCCAGCTCACCTTCGGACACGAACACTGAAGCTTTCTTT
CDR3 protein: CASSPSDTNTEAFF

V gene: TRBV6-6
J gene: TRBJ1-5
clone size: NA
D gene: NA
CDR3 DNA: TGTGCCAGCAGATTGACGGAGGATAGCAATCAGCCCCAGCATTTT
CDR3 protein: CASRLTEDSNQPQHF

V gene: TRBV2
J gene: TRBJ2-1
clone size: few
D gene: NA
CDR3 DNA: TGTGCCAGCCCCCGGATGGAATCCGGGACCCAGGGGCGTGAGCAGTTCTTC
CDR3 protein: CASPRMESGTQGREQFF

V gene: TRBV7-9
J gene: TRBJ2-2
clone size: NA
D gene: TRBD2
CDR3 DNA: TGTGCCAGCAGCTTAGGGCTAGCGGGGGACACCGGGGAGCTGTTTTTT
CDR3 protein: CASSLGLAGDTGELFF

V gene: TRBV11-3
J gene: TRBJ2-1
clone size: NA
D gene: NA
CDR3 DNA: TGTGCCAGCAGCCCCGGGGCGGCTAATGAGCAGTTCTTC
CDR3 protein: CASSPGAANEQFF

V gene: TRBV20-1
J gene: TRBJ2-4
clone size: NA
D gene: TRBD1
CDR3 DNA: TGCAGTGCTACACAGGGGGCCCGTTGGCACTTC
CDR3 protein: CSATQGARWHF

V gene: TRBV30
J gene: TRBJ2-7
clone size: NA
D gene: NA
CDR3 DNA: TGTGCCTGGAGTTGGGGGGACGAGCAGTACTTC
CDR3 protein: CAWSWGDEQYF

V gene: TRBV7-2
J gene: TRBJ1-2
clone size: NA
D gene: NA
CDR3 DNA: TGTGCCAGCAGCCCGGACAGTCAATATGGCTACACCTTC
CDR3 protein: CASSPDSQYGYTF

V gene: TRBV6-1
J gene: TRBJ2-3
clone size: NA
D gene: TRBD1
CDR3 DNA: TGTGCCAGCAGCAAACAGGGGGCGAGAGATACGCAGTATTTT
CDR3 protein: CASSKQGARDTQYF

V gene: TRBV2
J gene: TRBJ2-5
clone size: NA
D gene: NA
CDR3 DNA: TGTGCCACACACCCTCGGGGTTGGGAGACCCAGTACTTC
CDR3 protein: CATHPRGWETQYF

V gene: TRBV5-5
J gene: TRBJ1-5
clone size: NA
D gene: NA
CDR3 DNA: TGTGCCAGCAGCCGTGCCTTAAAACAGGGTTATGAGCCCCAGCATTTT
CDR3 protein: CASSRALKQGYEPQHF

V gene: TRBV18
J gene: TRBJ2-5
clone size: NA
D gene: NA
CDR3 DNA: TGTGCCAGCTCACCCCGAACCCCCGAGACCCAGTACTTC
CDR3 protein: CASSPRTPETQYF

V gene: TRBV12-5
J gene: TRBJ2-2
clone size: NA
D gene: NA
CDR3 DNA: TGTGCTAGTGGTTTTGACAGTCCGGGGAACACCGGGGAGCTGTTTTTT
CDR3 protein: CASGFDSPGNTGELFF

V gene: TRBV2
J gene: TRBJ1-2
clone size: few
D gene: NA
CDR3 DNA: TGTGCCAGCTCACCCAACTCCCAATCTAACTATGGCTACACCTTC
CDR3 protein: CASSPNSQSNYGYTF

V gene: TRBV4-2
J gene: TRBJ2-1
clone size: once
D gene: TRBD2
CDR3 DNA: TGTGCCAGCAGCCAAGGCAGACTAGCGGGAGGTTCATGGGGGTTCTTC
CDR3 protein: CASSQGRLAGGSWGFF

V gene: TRBV7-9
J gene: TRBJ1-3
clone size: NA
D gene: NA
CDR3 DNA: TGTGCCAGCAGCGGGGGCGCTTCCATCGTATCTGGAAACACCATATATTTT
CDR3 protein: CASSGGASIVSGNTIYF

V gene: TRBV11-2
J gene: TRBJ2-5
clone size: NA
D gene: NA
CDR3 DNA: TGTGCCAGCAGCTTGGCAGGGGTAGAGACCCAGTACTTC
CDR3 protein: CASSLAGVETQYF

V gene: TRBV7-7
J gene: TRBJ2-1
clone size: few
D gene: NA
CDR3 DNA: TGTGCCAGCAGCCCACGACGTGACGCTGAGCAGTTCTTC
CDR3 protein: CASSPRRDAEQFF

V gene: TRBV7-3
J gene: TRBJ2-3
clone size: once
D gene: NA
CDR3 DNA: TGTGCCAGCAGCTCAACTAATACGCAGTATTTT
CDR3 protein: CASSSTNTQYF

V gene: TRBV10-3
J gene: TRBJ2-6
clone size: NA
D gene: TRBD1
CDR3 DNA: TGTGCCATCAGTGAGGAAAGGGGGCGCGCGGGGGCCAACGTCCTGACTTTC
CDR3 protein: CAISEERGRAGANVLTF

V gene: TRBV11-3
J gene: TRBJ2-3
clone size: NA
D gene: TRBD1
CDR3 DNA: TGTGCCAGCAGCACTCGAGACAGGGCAGATACGCAGTATTTT
CDR3 protein: CASSTRDRADTQYF

V gene: TRBV28
J gene: TRBJ2-7
clone size: few
D gene: NA
CDR3 DNA: TGTGCCAGCAGCTACTATGGGGGACAGCAGTACTTC
CDR3 protein: CASSYYGGQQYF

V gene: TRBV19
J gene: TRBJ2-1
clone size: many
D gene: NA
CDR3 DNA: TGTGCCAGTAGTATCAAAACAGGGAATGAGCAGTTCTTC
CDR3 protein: CASSIKTGNEQFF

V gene: TRBV29-1
J gene: TRBJ2-7
clone size: NA
D gene: TRBD2
CDR3 DNA: TGCAGCGTAGAAGCGGGAGGCTACGAGCAGTACTTC
CDR3 protein: CSVEAGGYEQYF

V gene: TRBV30
J gene: TRBJ2-7
clone size: NA
D gene: NA
CDR3 DNA: TGTGCCTGGAATATCGGTTCTTTCTACGAGCAGTACTTC
CDR3 protein: CAWNIGSFYEQYF

V gene: TRBV18
J gene: TRBJ2-7
clone size: NA
D gene: NA
CDR3 DNA: TGTGCCAGCTCACTGTCGACAGGCTCCTACGAGCAGTACTTC
CDR3 protein: CASSLSTGSYEQYF

V gene: TRBV5-1
J gene: TRBJ2-5
clone size: NA
D gene: TRBD2
CDR3 DNA: TGCGCCAGCAGCCAATCGACTAGCGGCCAAGAGACCCAGTACTTC
CDR3 protein: CASSQSTSGQETQYF

V gene: TRBV11-3
J gene: TRBJ2-1
clone size: few
D gene: TRBD2
CDR3 DNA: TGTGCCAGCGGATCGGGGGGTGAGCAGTTCTTC
CDR3 protein: CASGSGGEQFF

V gene: TRBV21-1
J gene: TRBJ2-3
clone size: NA
D gene: NA
CDR3 DNA: TGTGCCAACCCGAACCGACGAAACAGGGTAGAGAGGTCAGATACGCAGTATTTT
CDR3 protein: CANPNRRNRVERSDTQYF